The clone carrying this T cell receptor (beta chain) came up a few times. No antigen is known for it. The data originate from a study of T cells after yellow fever vaccination. Study outcomes and limitations: A weaker secondary response peaked on day 5, the primary on day 15.

Germline V lookup: CDR1 SGHVS, CDR2 FQNEAQ. V gave up 8 bases and J gave up 6 bases, with 15 bases separating them. The length of the CDR3 is 13 residues. The authors made TCR cDNA by 5'RACE template switching, adding a universal primer site and UMIs. TCRdb itself ran the 5' RACE reads through MiXCR, one entry per CDR3 protein. This repertoire shows 450,000 to 550,000 distinct CDR3 sequences, less than 25% found once; its top ten account for about 15%. V usage is TRBV7-8 and J usage is TRBJ2-3, with D perhaps TRBD1 (6 bases). Sequencing was performed on PBMCs, taken more than 20 days after the first yellow fever vaccination. This TCR derives from a man aged 18-30 years who received the YFV17D yellow fever vaccine. DNA for the CDR3: TGTGCCAGCGGGCCGTACAGGGCTGATACGCAGTATTTT. It is translated as CASGPYRADTQYF.